This T cell receptor beta chain was identified in a study of monozygotic twins with inflammatory bowel disease. Study-level findings and limits: There was no support for any single strong signal or clonotype associated with IBD. TCRbeta inverse Simpson diversity was decreased in IBD patients versus healthy co-twins.

On this clonotype itself: Its antigen is currently unknown.

The CDR3 totals 12 residues. Germline V CDR1 and CDR2: SGHTA, FQGNSA. With no T cell sorting beforehand, total RNA was isolated from whole blood. The template-switching step introduced UMIs that carried a 6-nucleotide sample barcode. TCRdb reprocessed the 5' RACE reads, with one entry per CDR3 protein and no DNA. The sample has around 100,000 distinct CDR3 sequences. The V and J genes are TRBV7-2 and TRBJ2-7. This TCR came from a human donor with ulcerative colitis or Crohn's disease, or a healthy co-twin of an affected twin (not recorded which). The sequenced material came from blood. The CDR3 protein is CASMGSPNEQYF.